Below are 27 T cell receptor beta chains sequenced from a single sample in a study of T cell responses to AZD1222 COVID-19 vaccine. Some clones are missing from TCRdb's copy, which holds only in-frame ones; the method was immunoSEQ multiplex PCR. The sample lists 95,000 to 150,000 clones; 65% to 90% were seen once. The source was peripheral blood, collected 28 days after the second AZD1222 dose. Receptor source: an adult who received the AZD1222 COVID-19 vaccine.

This clone was counted only a few times. The gene calls are TRBV18 and TRBJ1-5; D is possibly TRBD1 (6 bases). CDR3 length: 16 residues. Germline assignment: CDR1 KGHSH and CDR2 LQKENI. V was cut by 2 bases and J by 2 bases, with 13 bases left in between. CDR3 bases: TGTGCCAGCTCACCATCGACAGGAAGAGGCAATCAGCCCCAGCATTTT. It is translated as CASSPSTGRGNQPQHF.

The chain is built from TRBV28 and TRBJ2-2, with 9 bases identical to TRBD1. This CDR3 has 15 amino acids. Trimming cost V 4 bases and J 5 bases; bases outside gene matches: 5. Germline-derived CDR1 and CDR2 are MDHEN and SYDVKM. The CDR3 DNA follows: TGTGCCAGCAGTTGGGGGGACAGGGATACCGGGGAGCTGTTTTTT. Amino acids: CASSWGDRDTGELFF.

The chain is built from TRBV10-1 and TRBJ1-5; no clear D. CDR3 length: 13 residues. V lost 2 bases and J 4 bases, leaving 6 bases between the germline ends. The germline V gene encodes CDR1 WNHNN and CDR2 SYGVQD (reference sequence). CDR3 sequence: CASSEVWNQPQHF. DNA of the CDR3: TGCGCCAGCAGTGAGGTTTGGAATCAGCCCCAGCATTTT.

The genes are TRBV7-9 and TRBJ2-7, with D unclear. Germline CDR1 and CDR2: SEHNR and FQNEAQ (reference sequence). The CDR3 runs 15 residues. The V gene lost 1 base and the J gene lost 1 base, with 11 bases spanning the gap. As DNA, the CDR3 is TGTGCCAGCAGCTTAGAAGGACCCAGATCCTACGAGCAGTACTTC. This encodes CASSLEGPRSYEQYF.

This chain joins TRBV2 and TRBJ1-5; possible D gene TRBD1, 5 bases. Germline loops: CDR1 SNHLY, CDR2 FYNNEI. This CDR3 comprises 13 residues. The V and J ends lost 7 bases and 2 bases respectively, with 9 bases between them. The CDR3 here is CASIRERNQPQHF. CDR3 coding DNA: TGTGCCAGCATCAGGGAGCGCAATCAGCCCCAGCATTTT.

This clone was observed a single time. The chain recombines TRBV9 with TRBJ1-2; the D gene is possibly TRBD1 (6 bases). V dropped 3 bases and J dropped 4 bases, with 19 bases sitting between them. Germline V gene data show CDR1 as SGDLS and CDR2 as YYNGEE. This CDR3 is built from 16 residues. The CDR3 region is CASSEGGQTVGYGYTF. The DNA of the CDR3 is TGTGCCAGCAGCGAGGGGGGACAAACGGTGGGCTATGGCTACACCTTC.

V usage is TRBV5-1 and J usage is TRBJ1-4, with D unresolved. V dropped 0 bases and J dropped 6 bases, with 12 bases sitting between them. This CDR3 is built from 15 residues. CDR1 is SGHRS, CDR2 YFSETQ, per germline. The DNA of the CDR3 is TGCGCCAGCAGCTTGGCCGTCGGGGATCATGAAAAACTGTTTTTT. This codes for CASSLAVGDHEKLFF.

The CDR3 sequence is CAWRSRTGSVEKLFF. The CDR3 DNA reads as TGTGCCTGGAGGAGCCGCACAGGATCAGTTGAAAAACTGTTTTTT. The V gene is TRBV30, the J gene TRBJ1-4; TRBD1 is a possible D gene (5 bases). Per the germline V gene, CDR1 is GTSNPN and CDR2 is SVGIG (reference sequence). The CDR3 has 15 amino acids. The ends were cut back, 3 bases at V and 7 bases at J, with 18 bases in the middle.

This chain uses TRBV11-2 with TRBJ2-3; perhaps TRBD2 as D (7 bases). The germline gives CDR1 SGHAT, CDR2 FQNNGV. The CDR3 runs 16 residues. Trimming removed 0 bases from V and 1 base from J, with 11 bases in between. The CDR3 is CASSLEGAGGTDTQYF. DNA for the CDR3: TGTGCCAGCAGCTTAGAGGGGGCGGGGGGCACAGATACGCAGTATTTT.

The chain employs TRBV11-3 and TRBJ1-1; no firm D call. The CDR3 is 13 amino acids. The V gene's germline CDR1 is SGHNT and CDR2 YENEEA. V was trimmed by 4 bases and J by 4 bases, leaving 10 bases between them. In DNA form, the CDR3 reads TGTGCCAGCAGCTCGGACTATAGCACTGAAGCTTTCTTT. This gives the protein CASSSDYSTEAFF.

The chain employs TRBV19 and TRBJ2-2, with D possibly matching TRBD1 (5 bases). The CDR3 spans 17 residues. Trimming left V 3 bases short and J 0 bases short, with 14 bases between. CDR1 and CDR2 from the germline V gene are LNHDA and SQIVND (reference sequence). The CDR3 is CASSIRVAGTNTGELFF. CDR3 nucleotide sequence: TGTGCCAGTAGTATTCGCGTGGCAGGGACGAACACCGGGGAGCTGTTTTTT.

The genes are TRBV6-2 or TRBV6-3 and TRBJ1-5; TRBD1 aligns across 7 bases. V lost 2 bases and J lost 1; bases outside the gene matches: 8. In germline, CDR1 is MNHEY, CDR2 SVGEGT. The CDR3 runs to 17 residues. The CDR3 reads CASSYVRTRGSNQPQHF. The CDR3, as DNA: TGTGCCAGCAGTTACGTGCGTACCAGGGGGAGCAATCAGCCCCAGCATTTT.

This chain connects TRBV11-2 to TRBJ1-1, with a tentative D call TRBD1 (6 bases). Trimming removed 4 bases from V and 5 bases from J, with 20 bases in between. The CDR3 runs 16 residues. CDR1 is SGHAT, CDR2 FQNNGV, per germline. Written as DNA, the CDR3 is TGTGCCAGCAGCTCGACACATTATGCAGGGGAGACTGAAGCTTTCTTT. Translated: CASSSTHYAGETEAFF.

The genes are TRBV12-3 or TRBV12-4 and TRBJ1-3; D uncertain. The CDR3 is 11 amino acids. Trimming left V 9 bases short and J 4 bases short, with 7 bases between. This chain's CDR3 is CASTSGNTIYF. The DNA for the CDR3 is TGTGCCAGTACTTCCGGAAACACCATATATTTT.

This clone was detected only once. The rearrangement uses TRBV28 and TRBJ2-1; D might be TRBD1 (5 bases). V was trimmed by 5 bases and J by 6 bases, leaving 17 bases between them. The CDR3 consists of 15 residues. Per the germline V gene, CDR1 is MDHEN and CDR2 is SYDVKM. The CDR3 here is CASSLDTVSSNEQFF. Written as DNA, the CDR3 is TGTGCCAGCAGTCTGGACACAGTCAGTTCCAATGAGCAGTTCTTC.

This clone was detected a few times. J is TRBJ1-2 and V is TRBV28; D is undetermined. Trimming removed 4 bases from V and 6 bases from J, with 21 bases in between. The germline gives CDR1 MDHEN, CDR2 SYDVKM. CDR3 length: 16 residues. CDR3 bases: TGTGCCAGCAGTTCTCCCCCGGACCTAACGAAGGATGGCTACACCTTC. It specifies CASSSPPDLTKDGYTF.

This clone has only one observation. V and J are TRBV18 and TRBJ1-4; perhaps TRBD1 as D (6 bases). Trimming pared 2 bases from V and 5 bases from J, leaving 15 bases between. Germline V gene lookup returns CDR1 KGHSH and CDR2 LQKENI. The CDR3 totals 16 residues. The CDR3 DNA is TGTGCCAGCTCACCATCAGTTAGGCAGGGGAATGAAAAACTGTTTTTT. This sequence encodes CASSPSVRQGNEKLFF. The full variable domain, its missing parts supplied by reference TRBV18 and TRBJ1-4, is NAGVMQNPRHLVRRRGQEARLRCSPMKGHSHVYWYRQLPEEGLKFMVYLQKENIIDESGMPKERFSAEFPKEGPSILRIQQVVRGDSAAYFCASSPSVRQGNEKLFFGSGTQLSVL.

The chain uses TRBV7-2 and TRBJ1-5; 9 bases align to TRBD1. The CDR3 is made up of 18 amino acids. The ends lost 1 base at V and 1 base at J; junction bases unmatched: 8. Germline-derived CDR1 and CDR2 are SGHTA and FQGNSA. This chain's CDR3 is CASSLGPGQGMSNQPQHF. The CDR3 DNA sequence: TGTGCCAGCAGCTTAGGTCCGGGACAGGGTATGAGCAATCAGCCCCAGCATTTT.

This clone was counted only a few times. Different DNA sequences within this sample yield the same CDR3. V gene TRBV12-3 or TRBV12-4 combines with J gene TRBJ1-5, with unresolved D. The V and J ends lost 2 bases and 4 bases respectively, with 6 bases between them. The CDR3 is 13 residues long. CDR3 nucleotide sequence: TGTGCCAGCAGTTTATCTGGGAATCAGCCCCAGCATTTT. The encoded protein is CASSLSGNQPQHF.

J is TRBJ2-3 and V is TRBV7-9; D is ambiguous. The CDR3 extends over 14 amino acids. Germline loops: CDR1 SEHNR, CDR2 FQNEAQ (reference sequence). V was pared by 5 bases and J by 4 bases, with 13 bases between. CDR3 region: CASSAEGIADTQYF. The DNA of the CDR3 is TGTGCCAGCAGCGCGGAAGGTATAGCAGATACGCAGTATTTT.

The chain is built from TRBV4-2 and TRBJ1-1; 7 bases align to TRBD1. Losses at the gene ends were 1 base for V and 4 bases for J; bases not matched to a gene: 9. This CDR3 comprises 16 residues. Germline V gene sequence: CDR1 LGHNA, CDR2 YNFKEQ. The CDR3 sequence: CASSQGLATGSTEAFF. The CDR3 nucleotides read TGTGCCAGCAGCCAAGGTCTGGCGACAGGGTCCACTGAAGCTTTCTTT.

The chain has TRBV7-6 and TRBJ1-4, with unresolved D. Germline assignment: CDR1 SGHVS and CDR2 FNYEAQ. V gave up 5 bases and J gave up 0 bases, with 10 bases separating them. This CDR3 spans 15 amino acids. Here the CDR3 reads CASSRRGPTNEKLFF. The CDR3 DNA reads TGTGCCAGCAGCAGACGGGGTCCAACTAATGAAAAACTGTTTTTT.

The CDR3 loop is CASSPFVGATIYF. CDR3 DNA sequence: TGTGCCAGCAGTCCGTTTGTGGGAGCCACCATATATTTT. This chain connects TRBV27 to TRBJ1-3; D uncertain. The V gene's germline CDR1 is MNHEY and CDR2 SMNVEV (reference sequence). This CDR3 spans 13 amino acids. The V end was cut by 5 bases, the J end by 9 bases, with 14 bases between.

The chain employs TRBV7-2 and TRBJ1-5; 7 nucleotides match TRBD1. V was pared by 0 bases and J by 5 bases, with 4 bases of the junction left unmatched. The CDR3 loop spans 15 amino acids. CDR1 is SGHTA, CDR2 FQGNSA, per germline. CDR3 DNA sequence: TGTGCCAGCAGCTTAGCGGGGGACAGCTATCAGCCCCAGCATTTT. Translation: CASSLAGDSYQPQHF.

The chain uses TRBV7-9 and TRBJ1-2; D is possibly TRBD1 (5 bases). CDR1 SEHNR and CDR2 FQNEAQ come from the germline V gene (reference sequence). Trimming left V 4 bases short and J 8 bases short, with 17 bases between. This CDR3 is 14 amino acids long. In DNA form, the CDR3 reads TGTGCCAGCAGCTGGGGGACGGACGGCGGAGGCTACACCTTC. Amino acids: CASSWGTDGGGYTF.

The CDR3 loop is CASSPRDEPSTDTQYF. The CDR3 DNA reads as TGTGCCAGCAGCCCTCGAGATGAACCTAGCACAGATACGCAGTATTTT. The J gene is TRBJ2-3, the V gene TRBV7-9; D is unclear. Germline CDR1 is SEHNR and CDR2 is FQNEAQ (reference sequence). V gave up 5 bases and J gave up 0 bases, with 15 bases separating them. The length of the CDR3 is 16 residues.

This chain links TRBV20-1 with TRBJ2-3, with a possible D match to TRBD1 (6 bases). Germline loops: CDR1 DFQATT, CDR2 SNEGSKA (reference sequence). V was trimmed by 3 bases and J by 2 bases, leaving 12 bases between them. CDR3 length equals 14 residues. Here the CDR3 reads CSASPRGPTDTQYF. CDR3 DNA sequence: TGCAGTGCTAGTCCCAGGGGCCCCACAGATACGCAGTATTTT.